Listed below are T cell receptor beta chains from one sample, sequenced in a study of T-cell reconstitution after alpha-beta-depleted transplantation in children. TCRdb processed the PCR reads anew with MiXCR; each CDR3 protein has one entry. The sample yields about 580,000 distinct CDR3 sequences, roughly a quarter seen once. The sequencing used PBMCs, collected before TCRalphabeta/CD19-depleted stem cell transplant. Source of these receptors: a boy younger than two with Wiskott-Aldrich syndrome, due to receive a stem cell transplant. The CDR3 runs from the conserved cysteine through the conserved F or W.

J gene,V gene,CDR3 protein
TRBJ2-7,TRBV15,CATSARQYSYEQYF
TRBJ1-2,TRBV7-9,CASSLGPSDYGYTF
TRBJ1-2,TRBV6-5,CASSYSRTDGYTF
TRBJ2-2,TRBV27,CASSEKAGVGTGELFF
TRBJ2-3,TRBV5-1,CASSFQTGLIADTQYF
TRBJ2-3,TRBV5-1,CASSLKTSGSTDTQYF
TRBJ2-2,TRBV11-2,CASSLGLAENTGELFF
TRBJ1-1,TRBV24-1,CATRGVGTEAFF
TRBJ1-5,TRBV27,CASSSRGTLYSNQPQHF
TRBJ2-5,TRBV6-1,CASSSLVVSKETQYF
TRBJ2-1,TRBV5-1,CASSSGTGYGNEQFF
TRBJ2-1,TRBV20-1,CSALGLAGNNEQFF
TRBJ1-1,TRBV6-1,CASSDRQGREAFF
TRBJ2-1,TRBV12-3/TRBV12-4,CASSLRDRRPYNEQFF
TRBJ2-1,TRBV27,CASSLMRGHEQFF
TRBJ2-7,TRBV27,CASSSQTQGVYEQYF
TRBJ1-2,TRBV5-5,CASSFGTYYGYTF
TRBJ2-1,TRBV27,CASSSLTGTGGNEQFF
TRBJ1-5,TRBV3-1,CASSQTYASNQPQHF
TRBJ1-2,TRBV29-1,CSVGRDRDGYTF
TRBJ2-3,TRBV5-1,CASSLAELGDTQYF
TRBJ2-1,TRBV5-1,CASSLGGLGHEQFF
TRBJ2-5,TRBV29-1,CSPVDGQETQYF